A selection of T cell receptor beta chains follows, all from one sample in a study of T cell responses to AZD1222 COVID-19 vaccine. Repertoires were generated with immunoSEQ multiplex PCR, while TCRdb's copy carries only in-frame clones and drops some. The sample lists about 150,000 clones; approximately 92% were seen once. This specimen consisted of peripheral blood, obtained 28 days after the second AZD1222 dose. These TCRs come from an adult who received the AZD1222 COVID-19 vaccine. CDR3s include the opening cysteine and the closing phenylalanine or tryptophan. D genes are given only for firm matches. The listing skips clone size in some rows; elsewhere it reads once, few, many or a size class.

.	12	.	TRBV10-2	TRBJ2-1	TGCGCCAGCAGTGAGTCGTTCTCCCAGCAGTTCTTC	CASSESFSQQFF
.	12	.	TRBV24-1	TRBJ2-3	TGTGCCACCAGCTTTGGCACAGATACGCAGTATTTT	CATSFGTDTQYF
.	18	TRBD1	TRBV2	TRBJ1-2	TGTGCCAGCAGTCTCCCGCGACAGGGGCCCTGGGGTAACTATGGCTACACCTTC	CASSLPRQGPWGNYGYTF
.	13	TRBD1	TRBV12-3/TRBV12-4	TRBJ2-7	TGTGCCAGCGCGGACAGGGTGGACTACGAGCAGTACTTC	CASADRVDYEQYF
.	13	.	TRBV10-1	TRBJ2-7	TGCGCCAGCAGTGAAGGCTCGTTGGCCGAGCAGTACTTC	CASSEGSLAEQYF
.	17	TRBD2	TRBV7-3	TRBJ2-3	TGTGCCAGCAGCTCCCAGGGGCTAGCGGGAGTGAAAGATACGCAGTATTTT	CASSSQGLAGVKDTQYF
.	13	TRBD1	TRBV12-3/TRBV12-4	TRBJ1-2	TGTGCCAGCAGCCTACAGGGGGCGGCTGGCTACACCTTC	CASSLQGAAGYTF
.	15	TRBD1	TRBV5-1	TRBJ2-7	TGCGCCAGCAGCTCGGGACAGGGGTCGGCTTACGAGCAGTACTTC	CASSSGQGSAYEQYF
.	14	.	TRBV7-8	TRBJ2-7	TGTGCCAGCAGCTTAGACCGCCTATCCTACGAGCAGTACTTC	CASSLDRLSYEQYF
.	12	.	TRBV2	TRBJ2-5	TGTGCCAGCAAGGATGATCGAGAGACCCAGTACTTC	CASKDDRETQYF
.	14	.	TRBV6-5	TRBJ2-7	TGTGCCAGCAGTTACTCGTGGACTGGCTACGAGCAGTACTTC	CASSYSWTGYEQYF
.	15	TRBD2	TRBV5-4	TRBJ2-3	TGTGCCAGCAGCCTTCCCGGGACTAGCGGAGATACGCAGTATTTT	CASSLPGTSGDTQYF
.	14	.	TRBV19	TRBJ1-3	TGTGCCAGTAGTACACAGAGCTCTGGAAACACCATATATTTT	CASSTQSSGNTIYF
.	15	.	TRBV30	TRBJ1-6	TGTGCCTGGAGCACGGGGAACCTATATAATTCACCCCTCCACTTT	CAWSTGNLYNSPLHF
.	14	.	TRBV19	TRBJ1-1	TGTGCCAGTAGTATAAGGGACGGGAACACTGAAGCTTTCTTT	CASSIRDGNTEAFF
once	14	.	TRBV30	TRBJ2-3	TGTGCCTGGGTGGGGGCAGGGATAGCAGATACGCAGTATTTT	CAWVGAGIADTQYF
.	16	TRBD1	TRBV6-2/TRBV6-3	TRBJ1-5	TGTGCCAGCAGTTCCGTTTCGACAGGGAGCAATCAGCCCCAGCATTTT	CASSSVSTGSNQPQHF